This T cell receptor (beta chain) was found in a study of blood T cells in healthy people across ages. General study results and limits: Naive and antigen-experienced cells were not separated, limiting conclusive comparison. The study found more naive CD4+ cells and higher diversity in long-lived than aged donors.

Germline CDR1 and CDR2: SEHNR and FQNEAQ (reference sequence). This CDR3 has 16 amino acids. A second roughly 6 to 12 cycle PCR used barcoded and J-beta primers. The authors tagged each cDNA molecule using a template-switch adaptor with 12 random nucleotides. TCRdb itself ran the 5' RACE reads through MiXCR, one entry per CDR3 protein. In the table there are under 800,000 distinct CDR3 sequences, roughly two fifths of which are singletons. In terms of origin and age, donors were healthy Caucasian individuals from Russia aged about 6 to 90. This clonotype was recorded only once. Its target is unknown. At one boundary the junction diverges from the germline segment, which might be a read error.

This chain uses TRBV7-9 with TRBJ1-2; 7 bases agree with TRBD1. The sequencing input was blood. This TCR was sampled from a woman aged 60-75 years in good health. CDR3: CANSPQGETDGYGYTF. CDR3 bases: TGTGCCAACAGCCCCCAGGGGGAAACCGACGGCTATGGCTACACCTTC.